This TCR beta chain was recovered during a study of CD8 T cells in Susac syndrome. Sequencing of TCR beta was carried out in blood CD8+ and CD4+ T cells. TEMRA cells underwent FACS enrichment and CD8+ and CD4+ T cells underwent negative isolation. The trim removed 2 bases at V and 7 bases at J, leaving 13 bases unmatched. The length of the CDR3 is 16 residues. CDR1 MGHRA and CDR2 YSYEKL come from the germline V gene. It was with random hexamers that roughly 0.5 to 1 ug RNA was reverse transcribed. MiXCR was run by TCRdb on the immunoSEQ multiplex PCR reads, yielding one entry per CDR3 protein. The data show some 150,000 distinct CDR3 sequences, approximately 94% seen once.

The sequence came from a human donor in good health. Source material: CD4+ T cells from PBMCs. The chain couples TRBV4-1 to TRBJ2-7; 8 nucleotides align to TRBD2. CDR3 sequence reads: CASSQLNAGGSYEQYF. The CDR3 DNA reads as TGCGCCAGCAGCCAATTGAATGCGGGAGGCAGCTATGAGCAGTACTTC.